Each of the 19 T cell receptor beta chains below was sequenced from the same sample in a study of blood T cell repertoires in COVID-19. Produced via immunoSEQ multiplex PCR; TCRdb's table is partial and in-frame only. This table has about 210,000 clones, 70% to 90% appearing once. The specimen sequenced was PBMCs or T cells enriched from blood (not recorded which). Receptor source: a woman aged 18-35 years who had recovered from COVID-19.

Details on this clone: Other DNA sequences in this specimen translate into the identical CDR3. This sequence joins TRBV30 and TRBJ1-1; D gene uncertain. CDR1 and CDR2 (germline): GTSNPN, SVGIG (reference sequence). The V and J ends lost 1 base and 4 bases respectively, with 7 bases between them. This CDR3 comprises 12 residues. The CDR3 DNA follows: TGTGCCTGGAGTGGAGGAGGCACTGAAGCTTTCTTT. This gives the protein CAWSGGGTEAFF.

The J gene is TRBJ1-1, the V gene TRBV28, with TRBD1 matching 8 bases. V lost 3 bases to trimming and J lost 4 bases; unmatched junction nucleotides: 7. The CDR3 loop spans 15 amino acids. Germline CDR1 and CDR2: MDHEN and SYDVKM. Here the CDR3 reads CASSFPQGASTEAFF. CDR3 bases: TGTGCCAGCAGTTTCCCGCAGGGGGCTTCCACTGAAGCTTTCTTT.

This rearrangement joins TRBV10-3 to TRBJ2-2; D unresolved. Trimming cost V 5 bases and J 3 bases, with 4 bases left between them. The CDR3 sequence is 12 residues long. Germline CDR1 reads ENHRY; CDR2 reads SYGVKD. Here the CDR3 reads CAISPYTGELFF. The DNA for the CDR3 is TGTGCCATCAGTCCCTACACCGGGGAGCTGTTTTTT.

The chain links TRBV7-9 to TRBJ1-3; the D is unclear. This CDR3 spans 16 amino acids. V lost 5 bases to trimming and J lost 3 bases, with 17 bases between them. Per germline, CDR1 SEHNR and CDR2 FQNEAQ (reference sequence). CDR3 bases: TGTGCCAGCAGCCCCCCGGAGGGATGGTATGGAAACACCATATATTTT. Its protein is CASSPPEGWYGNTIYF.

The chain employs TRBV7-7 and TRBJ1-2; a weak D match, TRBD1 (6 bases). This CDR3 has 16 residues. The germline V gene encodes CDR1 SSHAT and CDR2 FNYEAQ (reference sequence). V was cut by 5 bases and J by 2 bases, with 18 bases left in between. The CDR3 DNA reads TGTGCCAGCAGCCAGGGGAGGGCAGGGACGAACTATGGCTACACCTTC. Amino acids: CASSQGRAGTNYGYTF.

The chain uses TRBV6-5 and TRBJ2-7; no clear D gene. Germline-derived CDR1 and CDR2 are MNHEY and SVGAGI. Trimming took 6 bases from V and 4 from J, leaving 7 bases between them. CDR3 size: 11 residues. CDR3 region: CASSPSYEQYF. The CDR3 DNA sequence: TGTGCCAGCAGCCCGTCTTACGAGCAGTACTTC.

The V call is TRBV5-5, the J call TRBJ1-4; no clear D. The length of the CDR3 is 16 residues. Trimming removed 0 bases from V and 4 bases from J, with 13 bases in between. Germline assignment: CDR1 SGHKS and CDR2 YYEKEE (reference sequence). CDR3 residues: CASSLEVQRSNEKLFF. The CDR3 DNA is TGTGCCAGCAGCTTGGAGGTGCAGCGAAGTAATGAAAAACTGTTTTTT.

The chain uses TRBV2 and TRBJ1-6, with 9 bases lining up with TRBD1. The CDR3 loop spans 15 amino acids. Per germline, CDR1 SNHLY and CDR2 FYNNEI. V was clipped by 8 bases and J by 6 bases; unmatched bases: 8. The DNA of the CDR3 is TGTGCCAGCTCACGGACAGGGGTAATTAATTCACCCCTCCACTTT. Translation: CASSRTGVINSPLHF.

V usage is TRBV30 and J usage is TRBJ1-2; D is undetermined. CDR3 length: 12 residues. Germline V gene sequence: CDR1 GTSNPN, CDR2 SVGIG (reference sequence). The germline V and J ends were trimmed by 1 base and 5 bases, with 8 bases remaining between them. This CDR3 reads CAWSESEYGYTF. As DNA, the CDR3 is TGTGCCTGGAGTGAATCAGAATATGGCTACACCTTC.

The chain has TRBV24-1 and TRBJ2-3; D perhaps matches TRBD1 (5 bases). The CDR3 consists of 13 residues. V dropped 6 bases and J dropped 3 bases, with 9 bases sitting between them. Per germline, CDR1 KGHDR and CDR2 SFDVKD. The CDR3 is CATSIRTTDTQYF. As DNA, the CDR3 is TGTGCCACCAGTATTCGGACAACAGATACGCAGTATTTT.

The J gene is TRBJ2-7, the V gene TRBV2, with 7 bases that match TRBD1. Trimming took 4 bases from V and 0 from J; bases not matched to a gene: 6. The CDR3 is made up of 15 amino acids. CDR1 is SNHLY and CDR2 is FYNNEI in the germline V gene. CDR3 nucleotide sequence: TGTGCCAGCAGTGGTGGGGGACAGATCTCCTACGAGCAGTACTTC. Its protein product is CASSGGGQISYEQYF.

The V call is TRBV7-9, the J call TRBJ1-4; 9 bases fit TRBD1. J was trimmed by 8 bases and V by 5 bases; bases with no gene match: 9. This CDR3 has 15 amino acids. Looked up from germline, CDR1 is SEHNR and CDR2 is FQNEAQ (reference sequence). The CDR3 region has the DNA TGTGCCAGCAGCATCTGGACAGGGGCGTGGGAAAAACTGTTTTTT. Protein sequence: CASSIWTGAWEKLFF.

This sequence joins TRBV12-3 or TRBV12-4 and TRBJ1-1; maybe TRBD1 (6 bases). Between the trimmed V and J ends, which lost 3 bases and 5 bases, there was a span of 7 bases. The CDR3 is 12 amino acids. Here the CDR3 reads CASSLDRTEAFF. The CDR3 region has the DNA TGTGCCAGCAGTTTGGACAGAACTGAAGCTTTCTTT.

This clone was observed a few times. V is TRBV27 and J is TRBJ2-1; D possibly corresponds to TRBD2 (7 bases). Germline-derived CDR1 and CDR2 are MNHEY and SMNVEV (reference sequence). This CDR3 comprises 13 residues. Trimming took 5 bases from V and 6 from J, leaving 11 bases between them. Here the CDR3 reads CASSQGRVNEQFF. The CDR3 nucleotides are TGTGCCAGCAGTCAGGGGAGGGTCAATGAGCAGTTCTTC.

The V and J genes are TRBV28 and TRBJ2-5; D is ambiguous. Looked up from germline, CDR1 is MDHEN and CDR2 is SYDVKM. Trimming left V 3 bases short and J 6 bases short, with 8 bases between. CDR3 length: 12 residues. CDR3 sequence reads: CASSFDTQTQYF. The CDR3 DNA sequence: TGTGCCAGCAGTTTCGACACGCAGACCCAGTACTTC.

The CDR3 loop reads CASSPGQNSGNTIYF. The CDR3 DNA is TGCGCCAGCAGCCCCGGACAGAACTCTGGAAACACCATATATTTT. The chain employs TRBV4-1 and TRBJ1-3; D is perhaps TRBD1 (6 bases). The germline V gene has CDR1 MGHRA and CDR2 YSYEKL. The CDR3 spans 15 residues. V gave up 4 bases and J gave up 0 bases, with 10 bases separating them.

This clone was picked up a small number of times. This chain links TRBV30 with TRBJ2-2, with 9 bases identical to TRBD1. This CDR3 comprises 15 residues. The junction had 11 bases not matched to a gene; V was cut back by 5 bases and J by 7 bases. Looked up from germline, CDR1 is GTSNPN and CDR2 is SVGIG (reference sequence). The CDR3 loop reads CAWGEGTGPIGELFF. CDR3 sequence (DNA): TGTGCCTGGGGGGAGGGGACAGGGCCCATCGGGGAGCTGTTTTTT.

The V call is TRBV5-1, the J call TRBJ1-2; unclear D gene. This CDR3 contains 15 residues. The ends were cut back, 0 bases at V and 8 bases at J, with 17 bases in the middle. Germline V gives CDR1 SGHRS, CDR2 YFSETQ. The CDR3 reads CASSLDQSPAGGYTF. CDR3 nucleotide sequence: TGCGCCAGCAGCTTGGACCAATCCCCCGCGGGAGGCTACACCTTC.

In this sample, this clone turned up once. The V gene is TRBV7-9, the J gene TRBJ2-5; D is possibly TRBD1 (5 bases). The V end lost 11 bases, the J end lost 3 bases, and 16 bases lay between the germline ends. The V gene's germline CDR1 is SEHNR and CDR2 FQNEAQ (reference sequence). The CDR3 totals 13 residues. DNA for the CDR3: TGTGCCTCCCAAGTGGGGCTAGAAGAGACCCAGTACTTC. It specifies CASQVGLEETQYF.